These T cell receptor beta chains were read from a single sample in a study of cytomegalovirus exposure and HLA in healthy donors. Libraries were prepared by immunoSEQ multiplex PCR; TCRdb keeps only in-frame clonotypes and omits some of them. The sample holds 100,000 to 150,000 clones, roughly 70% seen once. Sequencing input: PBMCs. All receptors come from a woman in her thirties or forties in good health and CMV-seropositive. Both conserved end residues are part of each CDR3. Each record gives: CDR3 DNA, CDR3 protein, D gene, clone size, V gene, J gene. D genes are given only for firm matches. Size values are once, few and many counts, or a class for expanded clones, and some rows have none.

cdr3_nt: TGTGCCGGCAGCTGGGGGACTAGCGGGAGCTCCTACAATGAGCAGTTCTTC
cdr3_aa: CAGSWGTSGSSYNEQFF
d_call: TRBD2
clone_size: -
v_call: TRBV13
j_call: TRBJ2-1

cdr3_nt: TGCGCCAGCAGCTTGTCAGGGGGCTATGGCTACACCTTC
cdr3_aa: CASSLSGGYGYTF
d_call: TRBD1
clone_size: -
v_call: TRBV5-1
j_call: TRBJ1-2

cdr3_nt: TGTGCCACCAGCCGCCCCCAGCGGAGCACAGATACGCAGTATTTT
cdr3_aa: CATSRPQRSTDTQYF
d_call: -
clone_size: -
v_call: TRBV15
j_call: TRBJ2-3

cdr3_nt: TGTGCCAGCAGCTTGCTTGGGGCGCGTACTGAAGCTTTCTTT
cdr3_aa: CASSLLGARTEAFF
d_call: -
clone_size: once
v_call: TRBV5-4
j_call: TRBJ1-1

cdr3_nt: TGTGCCGCAAAGGGACAGGCAAACACCGGGGAGCTGTTTTTT
cdr3_aa: CAAKGQANTGELFF
d_call: TRBD1
clone_size: few
v_call: TRBV19
j_call: TRBJ2-2

cdr3_nt: TGTGCCAGCAGCCACCCGGGACAGGGACTCTCTGGGGCCAACGTCCTGACTTTC
cdr3_aa: CASSHPGQGLSGANVLTF
d_call: TRBD1
clone_size: -
v_call: TRBV4-2
j_call: TRBJ2-6

cdr3_nt: TGTGCCAGCAGCCTGCGGACTAGCGGGGGAGCCTACGAGCAGTACTTC
cdr3_aa: CASSLRTSGGAYEQYF
d_call: TRBD2
clone_size: -
v_call: TRBV7-6
j_call: TRBJ2-7

cdr3_nt: TGTGCCAGCAGCCAGTTCCGCGGAGTTCATAGCAATCAGCCCCAGCATTTT
cdr3_aa: CASSQFRGVHSNQPQHF
d_call: -
clone_size: few
v_call: TRBV5-6
j_call: TRBJ1-5

cdr3_nt: TGTGCCAGCAGAGAGGTGGGGAACACTGAAGCTTTCTTT
cdr3_aa: CASREVGNTEAFF
d_call: -
clone_size: -
v_call: TRBV6-1
j_call: TRBJ1-1

cdr3_nt: TGCGCCAGCAGCCAACATAGCGGGGGGGCGGCCAAAAACATTCAGTACTTC
cdr3_aa: CASSQHSGGAAKNIQYF
d_call: TRBD2
clone_size: once
v_call: TRBV4-3
j_call: TRBJ2-4

cdr3_nt: TGTGCCAGCACCTCCGAAGACAGGGGGGCAGATACGCAGTATTTT
cdr3_aa: CASTSEDRGADTQYF
d_call: TRBD1
clone_size: -
v_call: TRBV6-6
j_call: TRBJ2-3

cdr3_nt: TGTGCCAGCAGCCCGGGGGGACCGCAAACCGAGCAGTACTTC
cdr3_aa: CASSPGGPQTEQYF
d_call: TRBD2
clone_size: -
v_call: TRBV7-6
j_call: TRBJ2-7

cdr3_nt: TGTGCCAGCAGCTTCGGGACAGGGGACACTGAAGCTTTCTTT
cdr3_aa: CASSFGTGDTEAFF
d_call: TRBD1
clone_size: -
v_call: TRBV25-1
j_call: TRBJ1-1

cdr3_nt: TGTGCCATCAGTGTTCTCCTGGACAGGACTAACTATGGCTACACCTTC
cdr3_aa: CAISVLLDRTNYGYTF
d_call: TRBD1
clone_size: once
v_call: TRBV10-3
j_call: TRBJ1-2

cdr3_nt: TGTGCCAGTAGTAAGGACGGACATGAAGCTTTCTTT
cdr3_aa: CASSKDGHEAFF
d_call: -
clone_size: -
v_call: TRBV19
j_call: TRBJ1-1

cdr3_nt: TGTGCCTGGAGTCTTTGGACTAGCGGGAGGGAAGGCACCGGGGAGCTGTTTTTT
cdr3_aa: CAWSLWTSGREGTGELFF
d_call: TRBD2
clone_size: few
v_call: TRBV30
j_call: TRBJ2-2

cdr3_nt: TGTGCCTGGAGTGTACAGGGGGGGCCCTCTGGAAACACCATATATTTT
cdr3_aa: CAWSVQGGPSGNTIYF
d_call: TRBD1
clone_size: -
v_call: TRBV30
j_call: TRBJ1-3

cdr3_nt: TGTGCCAGCAGTTACGAGACACGTGAAGCTTTCTTT
cdr3_aa: CASSYETREAFF
d_call: -
clone_size: -
v_call: TRBV6-6
j_call: TRBJ1-1

cdr3_nt: TGTGCCAGCAGCCCGGGACAGCCGAACACTGAAGCTTTCTTT
cdr3_aa: CASSPGQPNTEAFF
d_call: TRBD1
clone_size: -
v_call: TRBV5-4
j_call: TRBJ1-1

cdr3_nt: TGTGCCTGGAGCGCGGAGGTTCTCGGGTATACTGAAGCTTTCTTT
cdr3_aa: CAWSAEVLGYTEAFF
d_call: -
clone_size: -
v_call: TRBV30
j_call: TRBJ1-1

cdr3_nt: TGTGCCAGCAGCTTCTCGCAGGACAGGCAAGGGTGGTTT
cdr3_aa: CASSFSQDRQGWF
d_call: TRBD1
clone_size: few
v_call: TRBV5-4
j_call: TRBJ2-3

cdr3_nt: TGCGCCAGCAGCCAAGAGAGGGGACAGGGGGGGCAGCCCCAGCATTTT
cdr3_aa: CASSQERGQGGQPQHF
d_call: TRBD1
clone_size: -
v_call: TRBV4-3
j_call: TRBJ1-5

cdr3_nt: TGTGCCAGTAGTGCCGGACAGCCTGGAAATGAGCAGTTCTTC
cdr3_aa: CASSAGQPGNEQFF
d_call: -
clone_size: -
v_call: TRBV19
j_call: TRBJ2-1

cdr3_nt: TGTGCCTGGAGTCACGGGACAGGGGGCTCTGGAAACACCATATATTTT
cdr3_aa: CAWSHGTGGSGNTIYF
d_call: TRBD1
clone_size: few
v_call: TRBV30
j_call: TRBJ1-3

cdr3_nt: TGTGCCAGCAGCTCGTTCGGGACAGGGGGCGCGGGTGGGGCCAACGTCCTGACTTTC
cdr3_aa: CASSSFGTGGAGGANVLTF
d_call: TRBD1
clone_size: -
v_call: TRBV5-4
j_call: TRBJ2-6

cdr3_nt: TGTGCCAGCAGCCAGGGCGGATGGGTGGGCGAGCAGTACTTC
cdr3_aa: CASSQGGWVGEQYF
d_call: -
clone_size: -
v_call: TRBV7-2
j_call: TRBJ2-7

cdr3_nt: TGTGCCAGCAGCTTCGCGGGAGGTTGGTTCTTC
cdr3_aa: CASSFAGGWFF
d_call: TRBD2
clone_size: few
v_call: TRBV7-2
j_call: TRBJ2-1

cdr3_nt: TGTGCCAGCGGCGGACAGGGGGTAAATGGCTACACCTTC
cdr3_aa: CASGGQGVNGYTF
d_call: TRBD1
clone_size: -
v_call: TRBV28
j_call: TRBJ1-2

cdr3_nt: TGTGCCAGTACCCCGACTAGCAGCAATGAGCAGTTCTTC
cdr3_aa: CASTPTSSNEQFF
d_call: TRBD2
clone_size: -
v_call: TRBV19
j_call: TRBJ2-1

cdr3_nt: TGTGCCAGCTCACCAACGGGACAGGGTTCCAATCAGCCCCAGCATTTT
cdr3_aa: CASSPTGQGSNQPQHF
d_call: TRBD1
clone_size: -
v_call: TRBV18
j_call: TRBJ1-5

cdr3_nt: TGTGCCAGCAGCCAAGATAAAGTGAGCGTTGAAAAACTGTTTTTT
cdr3_aa: CASSQDKVSVEKLFF
d_call: -
clone_size: few
v_call: TRBV4-2
j_call: TRBJ1-4

cdr3_nt: TGCGCCAGCAGCCATACAGGGGGGGGCTCCTACGAGCAGTACTTC
cdr3_aa: CASSHTGGGSYEQYF
d_call: -
clone_size: -
v_call: TRBV5-1
j_call: TRBJ2-7

cdr3_nt: TGTGCCAGCAGCCCTCTCGGCGGACTAGCGGGGTCCTACAATGAGCAGTTCTTC
cdr3_aa: CASSPLGGLAGSYNEQFF
d_call: TRBD2
clone_size: -
v_call: TRBV7-8
j_call: TRBJ2-1

cdr3_nt: TGTGCCAGCAGCCGTGGGAGCCCGCAGCGCGCTTTCTTT
cdr3_aa: CASSRGSPQRAFF
d_call: -
clone_size: once
v_call: TRBV6-5
j_call: TRBJ1-1

cdr3_nt: TGTGCCTGGAGTGTATCCCGGGGCACTGAAGCTTTCTTT
cdr3_aa: CAWSVSRGTEAFF
d_call: -
clone_size: -
v_call: TRBV30
j_call: TRBJ1-1

cdr3_nt: TGTGCCAGCAGCGTAGGACAGGGAGATTTTAACGAGCAGTACTTC
cdr3_aa: CASSVGQGDFNEQYF
d_call: TRBD1
clone_size: -
v_call: TRBV9
j_call: TRBJ2-7

cdr3_nt: TGTGCCTGGAGTACAGGGGGGATTGGGCAGTTCTTC
cdr3_aa: CAWSTGGIGQFF
d_call: TRBD1
clone_size: -
v_call: TRBV30
j_call: TRBJ2-1

cdr3_nt: TGTGCCAGTAGCTCTCCCGCTCGGGGACAGGGAATCAATGAGCAGTTCTTC
cdr3_aa: CASSSPARGQGINEQFF
d_call: TRBD1
clone_size: -
v_call: TRBV19
j_call: TRBJ2-1

cdr3_nt: TGTGCCAGCAGGCTGACTAGCGGGAGATCGGATACGCAGTATTTT
cdr3_aa: CASRLTSGRSDTQYF
d_call: TRBD2
clone_size: -
v_call: TRBV28
j_call: TRBJ2-3

cdr3_nt: TGTGCCAGCAGCTTAGACAGGACGAATACAGTCTACGAGCAGTACTTC
cdr3_aa: CASSLDRTNTVYEQYF
d_call: -
clone_size: -
v_call: TRBV7-9
j_call: TRBJ2-7

cdr3_nt: TGTGCCACCTCGCCAGGGGGCAGCGGCACTGAAGCTTTCTTT
cdr3_aa: CATSPGGSGTEAFF
d_call: TRBD1
clone_size: few
v_call: TRBV7-3
j_call: TRBJ1-1

cdr3_nt: TGTGCCAGCAGTTACCGCCAGAAAAATCCGACCTACGAGCAGTACTTC
cdr3_aa: CASSYRQKNPTYEQYF
d_call: -
clone_size: -
v_call: TRBV6-5
j_call: TRBJ2-7

cdr3_nt: TGTGCCAGCAGCTTAGATTCGCAGCCCCAGCATTTT
cdr3_aa: CASSLDSQPQHF
d_call: -
clone_size: -
v_call: TRBV7-9
j_call: TRBJ1-5

cdr3_nt: TGTGCCAGCAGTTACTCCGCCAGGGCGGTAGGTTATGGCTACACCTTC
cdr3_aa: CASSYSARAVGYGYTF
d_call: -
clone_size: -
v_call: TRBV6-5
j_call: TRBJ1-2

cdr3_nt: TGCGCCAGCAGCTCGGGACAGGGAAGCTCTGGAAACACCATATATTTT
cdr3_aa: CASSSGQGSSGNTIYF
d_call: TRBD1
clone_size: -
v_call: TRBV5-1
j_call: TRBJ1-3

cdr3_nt: TGTGCCAGCAGCTCAGGAGGGTTTTATGGCTACACCTTC
cdr3_aa: CASSSGGFYGYTF
d_call: -
clone_size: -
v_call: TRBV7-9
j_call: TRBJ1-2

cdr3_nt: TGTGCCTGGGGGACAGGCCTACTTTATGGCTACACCTTC
cdr3_aa: CAWGTGLLYGYTF
d_call: TRBD1
clone_size: -
v_call: TRBV30
j_call: TRBJ1-2

cdr3_nt: TGTGCCAGCAGCTCCACCGGACTAGCGGGGAGCACAGATACGCAGTATTTT
cdr3_aa: CASSSTGLAGSTDTQYF
d_call: TRBD2
clone_size: once
v_call: TRBV7-2
j_call: TRBJ2-3

cdr3_nt: TGTGCCAGCAGCTCCCAACAGCCACAAGAGACCCAGTACTTC
cdr3_aa: CASSSQQPQETQYF
d_call: -
clone_size: -
v_call: TRBV11-1
j_call: TRBJ2-5

cdr3_nt: TGTGCCAGCAGCTTGGCCGGTGCAGGGGTGCGGGAGACCCAGTACTTC
cdr3_aa: CASSLAGAGVRETQYF
d_call: -
clone_size: -
v_call: TRBV5-6
j_call: TRBJ2-5

cdr3_nt: TGTGCCAGCAGCGTAACTAGCGGGGGGGCGACCGAGCAGTACTTC
cdr3_aa: CASSVTSGGATEQYF
d_call: TRBD2
clone_size: few
v_call: TRBV7-2
j_call: TRBJ2-7

cdr3_nt: TGTGCCAGCAGCGTAGGCCGACAGGGTATCCGGGACGAGCAGTACTTC
cdr3_aa: CASSVGRQGIRDEQYF
d_call: TRBD1
clone_size: once
v_call: TRBV9
j_call: TRBJ2-7

cdr3_nt: TGCGCCAGCAGCCAAGAGAGGCTCGGGCCCCAGCATTTT
cdr3_aa: CASSQERLGPQHF
d_call: -
clone_size: -
v_call: TRBV4-1
j_call: TRBJ1-5

cdr3_nt: TGTGCCAGCAGCTTAGGTCGGCGGGATGAAGCTTTCTTT
cdr3_aa: CASSLGRRDEAFF
d_call: -
clone_size: once
v_call: TRBV7-2
j_call: TRBJ1-1

cdr3_nt: TGTGCCAGCAGCCCCATCAGTGGATCAGGGTACGAGCAGTACTTC
cdr3_aa: CASSPISGSGYEQYF
d_call: -
clone_size: once
v_call: TRBV7-8
j_call: TRBJ2-7

cdr3_nt: TGTGCCAGCAGCTTAGGTGCGGGAGGCGAGCAGTACTTC
cdr3_aa: CASSLGAGGEQYF
d_call: TRBD2
clone_size: -
v_call: TRBV11-3
j_call: TRBJ2-7

cdr3_nt: TGCGCCAGCAGCCCCGGCCCGAGGATGCAGCAGTACTTC
cdr3_aa: CASSPGPRMQQYF
d_call: -
clone_size: -
v_call: TRBV4-3
j_call: TRBJ2-7